Presented here are 10 T cell receptor beta chains from one specimen sequenced in a study of blood T cells in healthy people across ages. Using a J-beta primer mix together with a sample-barcoded 5' primer, a second PCR was run for roughly 6 to 11 cycles. MiXCR was run by TCRdb on the 5' RACE reads, yielding one entry per CDR3 protein. Among about 1.7 million distinct CDR3 sequences listed, 28% were seen once. Material: blood. All receptors derive from a woman under 40 in good health.

This clonotype has a handful of counts. The rearrangement uses TRBV7-9 and TRBJ2-3, with 10 bases that match TRBD2. Per germline, CDR1 SEHNR and CDR2 FQNEAQ (reference sequence). Trimming cost V 0 bases and J 2 bases; bases outside gene matches: 2. CDR3 length: 16 amino acids. CDR3 amino acids: CASSLATSGNTDTQYF. CDR3 in DNA: TGTGCCAGCAGCTTAGCAACTAGCGGGAACACAGATACGCAGTATTTT.

This clonotype showed up just a few times. A much larger clone lies one base from this, so it may be a read error. J is TRBJ2-5 and V is TRBV6-5, with TRBD1 matching 7 bases. The J call is doubtful: the DNA matches TRBJ2-7 better. The germline V gene encodes CDR1 MNHEY and CDR2 SVGAGI. The length of the CDR3 is 12 residues. The CDR3 sequence: CASNQGDDEQYF. The CDR3 DNA reads TGTGCCAGCAACCAGGGGGATGACGAGCAGTACTTC.

V is TRBV27 and J is TRBJ2-1; D is perhaps TRBD1 or TRBD2 (5 bases each). The CDR3 has 12 residues. Germline V lookup: CDR1 MNHEY, CDR2 SMNVEV (reference sequence). V was pared by 7 bases and J by 7 bases, with 11 bases between. The CDR3 loop is CASKLGVNEQFF. CDR3 DNA: TGTGCCAGCAAGCTGGGGGTGAATGAGCAGTTCTTC.

The chain employs TRBV30 and TRBJ1-5; tentatively, D is TRBD1 (6 bases). Trimming shortened V by 1 base and J by 0 bases, and 10 bases separated the two germline ends. From germline, CDR1 is GTSNPN and CDR2 SVGIG (reference sequence). This CDR3 region has 15 residues. CDR3 coding DNA: TGTGCCTGGAGTGAGGGGGTTTATAGCAATCAGCCCCAGCATTTT. Its translation: CAWSEGVYSNQPQHF.

In its sample, this clonotype was seen many times. The gene calls are TRBV20-1 and TRBJ1-2; 7 bases match TRBD1. The germline CDR1 and CDR2 sequences are DFQATT and SNEGSKA (reference sequence). V shed 6 bases and J 2 bases; nucleotides not matched to a gene: 6. This CDR3 is 13 amino acids long. The CDR3: CSARTGRNYGYTF. The CDR3, as DNA: TGCAGTGCCCGGACAGGCAGGAACTATGGCTACACCTTC.

This clonotype appeared a few times. J is TRBJ2-5 and V is TRBV6-5; 7 nucleotides agree with TRBD1. The DNA end lines up better with TRBJ2-7; the J call may be wrong. Germline V gene sequence: CDR1 MNHEY, CDR2 SVGAGI. This CDR3 is built from 14 residues. This chain's CDR3 is CASSYAQTGYEQYF. As DNA, the CDR3 is TGTGCCAGCAGTTACGCCCAGACAGGGTACGAGCAGTACTTC.

V and J are TRBV4-1 and TRBJ1-1; D is unresolved. Germline V gene lookup returns CDR1 MGHRA and CDR2 YSYEKL. V shed 2 bases and J shed 0 bases, with 19 bases lying between them. The CDR3 loop spans 18 amino acids. The CDR3 sequence is CASSQYLQLPSLNTEAFF. Written as DNA, the CDR3 is TGCGCCAGCAGCCAATACTTACAGCTCCCCAGCCTGAACACTGAAGCTTTCTTT.

The chain carries TRBV4-2 and TRBJ2-7; 7 positions match TRBD1. CDR1 LGHNA and CDR2 YNFKEQ come from the germline V gene. J was trimmed by 0 bases and V by 4 bases; bases with no gene match: 9. The CDR3 totals 16 residues. CDR3 DNA: TGTGCCAGCAGCCCACAGACAGGGCTAAGCTCCTACGAGCAGTACTTC. Translated, it gives CASSPQTGLSSYEQYF.

This clonotype was picked up a small number of times. This chain links TRBV6-5 with TRBJ2-5; 9 nucleotides match TRBD2. From germline, CDR1 is MNHEY and CDR2 SVGAGI. With 10 bases clipped from V and 5 bases from J, the junction kept 11 bases outside the gene matches. The CDR3 spans 14 residues. In DNA form, the CDR3 reads TGTGCCACCAAATTAGCGGGAGTGGGGGAGACCCAGTACTTC. Its translation: CATKLAGVGETQYF.

Only a few counts were recorded for this clonotype. The gene calls are TRBV5-1 and TRBJ2-1; D gene uncertain. Germline V lookup: CDR1 SGHRS, CDR2 YFSETQ. This CDR3 comprises 13 residues. Between the trimmed V and J ends, which lost 6 bases and 7 bases, there was a span of 14 bases. The CDR3: CASNALFGNEQFF. DNA of the CDR3: TGCGCCAGCAACGCTCTCTTCGGGAATGAGCAGTTCTTC.